The sequence of this T cell receptor (beta chain) was determined in a study of blood T cell repertoires in COVID-19. Study-level information: COVID-19 samples, acute and convalescent, were from the United States, Italy and Spain. In each case, the material was cDNA or gDNA derived from T cells, B-cell-depleted T cells, or PBMCs.

In the study's own analysis: Reference gene primers were amplified, and this amplification served to estimate nucleated cell counts. Libraries were prepared by immunoSEQ multiplex PCR; TCRdb keeps only in-frame clonotypes and omits some of them. The V and J calls and the clone size are those of that table, but D and trimming were determined from the DNA. The table shows hundreds of thousands of clones, with around 82% occurring only once. The CDR3 has 14 amino acids. V dropped 3 bases and J dropped 1 base, with 9 bases sitting between them. Germline loops: CDR1 KGHSH, CDR2 LQKENI. Sequenced: peripheral blood. The rearrangement links TRBV18 to TRBJ1-1, with D possibly TRBD1 on 6 matching bases. This receptor was identified in a woman older than 75 with active or convalescent COVID-19. The CDR3: CASSPSGQNTEAFF. DNA for the CDR3: TGTGCCAGCTCACCGTCGGGACAGAACACTGAAGCTTTCTTT.